The 20 T cell receptor beta chains below come from one sample, sequenced in a study of blood T cell repertoires in COVID-19. Here immunoSEQ multiplex PCR was the method, and the copy in TCRdb shows in-frame clones only, minus some. The data show 270,000 or so clones, about 80% seen once. Sequences were obtained from PBMCs or T cells enriched from blood (not recorded which). These receptors were taken from a man in his fifties or sixties who had recovered from COVID-19.

The chain has TRBV11-2 and TRBJ2-7, with 7 bases lining up with TRBD1. CDR1 and CDR2 (germline): SGHAT, FQNNGV. After removal of 5 bases from V and 3 bases from J, the junction contained 7 bases not matched to a gene. This CDR3 region has 14 residues. CDR3 loop: CASSPFDRVYEQYF. The DNA for the CDR3 is TGTGCCAGCAGCCCCTTCGACAGGGTCTACGAGCAGTACTTC.

The chain is built from TRBV7-8 and TRBJ2-7, with 8 positions matching TRBD1. CDR1 and CDR2 (germline): SGHVS, FQNEAQ. This CDR3 spans 13 amino acids. The junction had 2 bases not matched to a gene; V was cut back by 3 bases and J by 4 bases. The CDR3 DNA sequence: TGTGCCAGCAGCTTCCAGGGGGCATACGAGCAGTACTTC. Translation: CASSFQGAYEQYF.

The rearrangement links TRBV10-3 to TRBJ2-7; a weak D match, TRBD2 (5 bases). Germline V CDR1 and CDR2: ENHRY, SYGVKD. The V end lost 7 bases, the J end lost 7 bases, and 14 bases lay between the germline ends. This CDR3 spans 12 amino acids. The CDR3 region is CAIMPAPGEQYF. CDR3 coding DNA: TGTGCCATCATGCCGGCCCCGGGGGAGCAGTACTTC.

This clone showed up just once. CDR3 loop: CASSVLRSSTDTQYF. The CDR3 coding sequence is TGTGCCAGCAGCGTTCTTCGTTCTAGCACAGATACGCAGTATTTT. The gene calls are TRBV9 and TRBJ2-3; D is uncertain. Trimming cost V 2 bases and J 0 bases, with 10 bases left between them. The CDR3 sequence is 15 residues long. Per the germline V gene, CDR1 is SGDLS and CDR2 is YYNGEE.

The rearrangement uses TRBV6-5 and TRBJ2-6; D uncertain. CDR3 length equals 14 residues. Germline CDR1 is MNHEY and CDR2 is SVGAGI. Trimming removed 11 bases from V and 4 bases from J, with 15 bases in between. The CDR3 loop reads CALSSGTGANVLTF. For the CDR3, the DNA is TGTGCCCTAAGTTCGGGTACGGGGGCCAACGTCCTGACTTTC.

A single count supports this clone. This chain connects TRBV19 to TRBJ2-5; TRBD2 matches at 8 bases. Germline CDR1 reads LNHDA; CDR2 reads SQIVND (reference sequence). The CDR3 loop spans 16 amino acids. Germline trimming cut 3 bases from V and 3 bases from J; bases unmatched to any gene: 9. CDR3 DNA sequence: TGTGCCAGTAGTATTCGGAGCGGGAGTCAAGAAGAGACCCAGTACTTC. This gives the protein CASSIRSGSQEETQYF.

V gene TRBV3-1 (or the pseudogene TRBV3-2) combines with J gene TRBJ1-4, with a possible D match to TRBD1 (5 bases). Germline lookup yields CDR1 LGHDT and CDR2 YNNKEL (reference sequence). This CDR3 region has 15 residues. Between the trimmed V and J ends, which lost 8 bases and 2 bases, there was a span of 15 bases. CDR3 protein: CASPWRGRTNEKLFF. DNA of the CDR3: TGTGCCAGCCCGTGGAGGGGAAGGACTAATGAAAAACTGTTTTTT.

The V gene is TRBV11-2, the J gene TRBJ1-1, with D unclear. In germline, CDR1 is SGHAT, CDR2 FQNNGV. This CDR3 has 15 residues. The V end lost 4 bases, the J end lost 0 bases, and 12 bases lay between the germline ends. CDR3 loop: CASSSPTALNTEAFF. The CDR3 bases are TGTGCCAGCAGCTCACCCACAGCTTTGAACACTGAAGCTTTCTTT. The complete variable domain, with remaining parts taken from reference TRBV11-2 and TRBJ1-1, reads EAGVAQSPRYKIIEKRQSVAFWCNPISGHATLYWYQQILGQGPKLLIQFQNNGVVDDSQLPKDRFSAERLKGVDSTLKIQPAKLEDSAVYLCASSSPTALNTEAFFGQGTRLTVV.

The V and J genes are TRBV5-4 and TRBJ2-3; 8 bases fit TRBD2. The CDR3 extends over 17 amino acids. V shed 0 bases and J 2 bases; nucleotides not matched to a gene: 8. Germline V gene sequence: CDR1 SGHNT, CDR2 YYREEE (reference sequence). Here the CDR3 DNA reads TGTGCCAGCAGCTTGGTAGGGGCTAGCGGGTCCACAGATACGCAGTATTTT. Protein sequence: CASSLVGASGSTDTQYF.

V usage is TRBV11-2 and J usage is TRBJ2-7; the match to TRBD2 covers 8 bases. After removal of 4 bases from V and 0 bases from J, the junction contained 8 bases not matched to a gene. CDR3 size: 16 residues. The germline V gene encodes CDR1 SGHAT and CDR2 FQNNGV. The CDR3 protein is CASSSRGGRSSYEQYF. The DNA of the CDR3 is TGTGCCAGCAGCTCCCGAGGCGGGAGGAGCTCCTACGAGCAGTACTTC.

CDR3 nucleotide sequence: TGTGCCAGCATAAGTGAGGGAGGGGCCCACTACACCTTC. Translated: CASISEGGAHYTF. The chain links TRBV6-5 to TRBJ1-2, with D maybe TRBD1 (5 bases). This CDR3 is built from 13 residues. CDR1 and CDR2 (germline): MNHEY, SVGAGI. V dropped 7 bases and J dropped 10 bases, with 19 bases sitting between them.

The chain recombines TRBV24-1 with TRBJ2-1, with 7 positions matching TRBD1. The CDR3 runs to 17 residues. V shed 3 bases and J 0 bases; nucleotides not matched to a gene: 7. Germline V CDR1 and CDR2: KGHDR, SFDVKD. The CDR3 sequence is CATSDPGNRGSYNEQFF. The CDR3 DNA sequence: TGTGCCACCAGTGATCCTGGGAACAGGGGCTCCTACAATGAGCAGTTCTTC.

The genes are TRBV7-9 and TRBJ2-1; D is possibly TRBD2 (6 bases). Germline assignment: CDR1 SEHNR and CDR2 FQNEAQ (reference sequence). The CDR3 totals 14 residues. V was trimmed by 1 base and J by 6 bases, leaving 10 bases between them. CDR3 in amino acids: CASSLGSGSNEQFF. In DNA, the CDR3 is TGTGCCAGCAGCTTAGGGAGCGGGTCCAATGAGCAGTTCTTC.

The DNA for the CDR3 is TGTGCCAGTAGTATCGGTCAGGGGGTTTTCTACGAGCAGTACTTC. Protein product: CASSIGQGVFYEQYF. This sequence joins TRBV19 and TRBJ2-7; 7 positions agree with TRBD1. The CDR3 runs to 15 residues. The V and J ends lost 3 bases and 3 bases, in that order; junction bases with no gene match: 8. Germline CDR1 LNHDA, CDR2 SQIVND (reference sequence). Looking up the rest from reference TRBV19 and TRBJ2-7 gives the full variable domain: DGGITQSPKYLFRKEGQNVTLSCEQNLNHDAMYWYRQDPGQGLRLIYYSQIVNDFQKGDIAEGYSVSREKKESFPLTVTSAQKNPTAFYLCASSIGQGVFYEQYFGPGTRLTVT.

The chain combines TRBV7-8 with TRBJ1-2, with 9 bases lining up with TRBD1. This CDR3 region has 16 residues. The germline V gene encodes CDR1 SGHVS and CDR2 FQNEAQ. Unmatched junction bases numbered 9, after V lost 3 bases and J lost 4 bases. The CDR3, as DNA: TGTGCCAGCAGCTTGAGCTTCCCGGGACAGGGCTATGGCTACACCTTC. It specifies CASSLSFPGQGYGYTF.

V and J are TRBV12-5 and TRBJ1-3; D possibly corresponds to TRBD1 (5 bases). The germline V and J ends were trimmed by 0 bases and 0 bases, with 15 bases remaining between them. Germline V gives CDR1 LGHNT, CDR2 FRNRAP. The CDR3 loop spans 18 amino acids. CDR3 amino acids: CASGLVPKQEISGNTIYF. As DNA, the CDR3 is TGTGCTAGTGGTTTGGTCCCCAAACAGGAGATCTCTGGAAACACCATATATTTT.

V usage is TRBV5-1 and J usage is TRBJ1-2; no firm D call. Germline V CDR1 and CDR2: SGHRS, YFSETQ. Trimming cost V 10 bases and J 0 bases, with 7 bases left between them. The CDR3 is 11 residues long. CDR3 residues: CAGGPNYGYTF. CDR3 bases: TGCGCCGGTGGGCCTAACTATGGCTACACCTTC.

The V and J genes are TRBV13 and TRBJ2-1, with a weak D call TRBD2 (6 bases). This CDR3 is 15 amino acids long. CDR1 is PRHDT, CDR2 FYEKMQ, per germline (reference sequence). Trimming removed 1 base at V and 0 bases at J, with 7 bases between. CDR3 coding DNA: TGTGCCAGCAGCTTAGACGGGAGCTCCTACAATGAGCAGTTCTTC. Translated: CASSLDGSSYNEQFF.

The CDR3 DNA is TGTGCCAGCAGGCCGTCGACAGGGGCCTACGAGCAGTACTTC. Protein sequence: CASRPSTGAYEQYF. V is TRBV5-4 and J is TRBJ2-7; 8 bases map to TRBD1. V was clipped by 5 bases and J by 2 bases; unmatched bases: 6. Germline V gene data show CDR1 as SGHNT and CDR2 as YYREEE (reference sequence). The CDR3 is made up of 14 amino acids.

In this sample, this clone turned up a few times. The chain carries TRBV19 and TRBJ1-3, with unresolved D. The CDR3 loop spans 14 amino acids. Per the germline V gene, CDR1 is LNHDA and CDR2 is SQIVND (reference sequence). V was clipped by 7 bases and J by 3 bases, with 13 bases between them. The CDR3 here is CASNPASGGNTIYF. CDR3 sequence (DNA): TGTGCCAGTAACCCGGCCTCGGGTGGAAACACCATATATTTT.